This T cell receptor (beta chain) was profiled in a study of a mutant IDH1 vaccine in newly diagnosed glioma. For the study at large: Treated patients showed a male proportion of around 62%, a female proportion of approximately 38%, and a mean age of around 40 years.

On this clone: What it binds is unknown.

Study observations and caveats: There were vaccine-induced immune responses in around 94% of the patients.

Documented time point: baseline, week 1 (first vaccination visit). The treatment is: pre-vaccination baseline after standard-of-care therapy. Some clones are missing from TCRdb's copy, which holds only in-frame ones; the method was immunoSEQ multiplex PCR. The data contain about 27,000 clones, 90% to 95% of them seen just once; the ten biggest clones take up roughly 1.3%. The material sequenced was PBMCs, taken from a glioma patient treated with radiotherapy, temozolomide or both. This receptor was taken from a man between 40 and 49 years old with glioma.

CDR3 sequence: CASSEYHEGTEAFF. The CDR3 coding sequence is TGTGCCAGCAGTGAATATCACGAAGGCACTGAAGCTTTCTTT. The rearrangement links TRBV25-1 to TRBJ1-1; D unclear. The germline V and J ends were trimmed by 0 bases and 4 bases, with 9 bases remaining between them. The CDR3 contains 14 residues. Looked up from germline, CDR1 is MGHDK and CDR2 is SYGVNS.